The clone carrying this T cell receptor beta chain turned up a few times. Its specificity is unknown. The data belong to a study of beta chain features in type 1 diabetes. The authors took one heparinised blood draw, averaging about 116 mL, from each donor. The germline V gene encodes CDR1 SGHKS and CDR2 YYEKEE (reference sequence). V lost 1 base and J lost 5, with 12 bases in between. The CDR3 covers 14 residues. Every isolated RNA sample was fully reverse transcribed, so sequencing captured expressed TCRB transcripts. Data came from immunoSEQ multiplex PCR; TCRdb stores just in-frame clones and leaves some out. Seen here are about 370,000 clones, about 10% observed once, and the top ten hold about 0.64%. Overall study results and limits: Researchers caution that PCR might favor shorter templates, equally among patients and controls. Type 1 diabetes patients had moderately but significantly shorter TCRB CDR3s in all four CD4+ subsets.

The sample was central memory CD4+ T cells from blood. This chain connects TRBV5-5 to TRBJ1-1; D call uncertain. The TCR comes from a man aged 25 to 40 with type 1 diabetes. The CDR3 DNA reads as TGTGCCAGCAGCTTGCTCCGGGGTCGGACTGAAGCTTTCTTT. It yields the protein CASSLLRGRTEAFF.